One and the same sample provided the 20 T cell receptor beta chains below, sequenced in a study of memory CD8 T cells in hepatitis C reinfection. Regarding time point: late/post reinfection, 12 to 24 weeks after detection. No in vitro expansion preceded TCR sequencing of the sorted cells. The data were produced by immunoSEQ multiplex PCR, yet TCRdb's version contains in-frame clones alone and is incomplete. The table has thousands of clones, roughly 86% seen once. Sequencing used naive CD8+ T cells sorted from blood. The receptors come from a man aged 45 to 65 with hepatitis C virus infection.

V usage is TRBV5-6 and J usage is TRBJ2-7; no definite D call. CDR3 length: 15 amino acids. The ends were cut back, 2 bases at V and 0 bases at J, with 12 bases in the middle. Germline loops: CDR1 SGHDT, CDR2 YYEEEE. This chain's CDR3 is CASSLNWRSSYEQYF. CDR3 nucleotide sequence: TGTGCCAGCAGCTTAAATTGGCGGAGCTCCTACGAGCAGTACTTC.

This chain uses TRBV2 with TRBJ1-2; a weak D match, TRBD1 (6 bases). The CDR3 extends over 16 amino acids. The germline V gene encodes CDR1 SNHLY and CDR2 FYNNEI. The V end was cut by 4 bases, the J end by 8 bases, with 23 bases between. The CDR3 sequence: CASSGEPRDMVQGYTF. The CDR3 DNA sequence: TGTGCCAGCAGTGGAGAGCCCCGGGACATGGTGCAAGGCTACACCTTC.

The chain joins TRBV30 to TRBJ1-3; D is possibly TRBD1 (6 bases). Germline assignment: CDR1 GTSNPN and CDR2 SVGIG (reference sequence). CDR3 length: 15 residues. With 1 base removed from V and 0 bases from J, the gap between germline ends came to 10 bases. This CDR3 is CAWSGGQFSGNTIYF. Here the CDR3 DNA reads TGTGCCTGGAGTGGGGGACAATTCTCTGGAAACACCATATATTTT.

The rearrangement links TRBV28 to TRBJ2-7, with 12 bases lining up with TRBD2. Per germline, CDR1 MDHEN and CDR2 SYDVKM. This CDR3 has 13 residues. J gave up 4 bases and V 8 bases, and 3 bases lay outside the gene matches. The CDR3 loop reads CASASGRAYEQYF. The CDR3 DNA is TGTGCCAGCGCTAGCGGGAGGGCTTACGAGCAGTACTTC. The full variable domain, with the rest looked up from reference TRBV28 and TRBJ2-7, is DVKVTQSSRYLVKRTGEKVFLECVQDMDHENMFWYRQDPGLGLRLIYFSYDVKMKEKGDIPEGYSVSREKKERFSLILESASTNQTSMYLCASASGRAYEQYFGPGTRLTVT.

The chain uses TRBV19 and TRBJ1-5; D uncertain. This CDR3 contains 15 residues. V was cut by 0 bases and J by 5 bases, with 11 bases left in between. Germline CDR1 is LNHDA and CDR2 is SQIVND (reference sequence). Here the CDR3 reads CASSIDNSGYQPQHF. The CDR3 DNA reads as TGTGCCAGTAGTATAGATAACAGTGGATATCAGCCCCAGCATTTT.

The chain employs TRBV28 and TRBJ1-5; no firm D call. The germline V and J ends were trimmed by 6 bases and 3 bases, with 9 bases remaining between them. CDR1 MDHEN and CDR2 SYDVKM come from the germline V gene. The CDR3 sequence is 13 residues long. DNA for the CDR3: TGTGCCAGCAGCGGGTCCTTCAATCAGCCCCAGCATTTT. Translating gives CASSGSFNQPQHF.

This clone was detected only once. One junction end does not reproduce the germline sequence, and a read error may be involved. This CDR3 is also generated by other DNA sequences in the sample. The V gene is TRBV7-9, the J gene TRBJ2-1; no clear D gene. Germline CDR1 and CDR2: SEHNR and FQNEAQ (reference sequence). This CDR3 spans 14 amino acids. The CDR3, as DNA: TGTGCGAGCAGCTTATCCCCCCTACGGGATGAGCAGTTCTTC. Translation gives CASSLSPLRDEQFF.

This clone has just one count. The rearrangement joins TRBV5-6 to TRBJ1-2; no clear D gene. Between the trimmed V and J ends, which lost 0 bases and 5 bases, there was a span of 11 bases. From germline, CDR1 is SGHDT and CDR2 YYEEEE. The CDR3 consists of 14 residues. The CDR3 coding sequence is TGTGCCAGCAGCTTGGTTGGGGAGGAGTATGGCTACACCTTC. The encoded protein is CASSLVGEEYGYTF.

This chain uses TRBV5-6 with TRBJ2-7; TRBD2 is a possible D gene (6 bases). The CDR3 extends over 14 amino acids. Trimming pared 1 base from V and 5 bases from J, leaving 13 bases between. CDR1 SGHDT and CDR2 YYEEEE come from the germline V gene. The CDR3 loop reads CASSLFGRENEQYF. The CDR3 DNA reads TGTGCCAGCAGCTTGTTTGGTCGGGAGAACGAGCAGTACTTC.

The V and J genes are TRBV27 and TRBJ2-7, with D hard to call. The CDR3 is made up of 14 amino acids. Germline V CDR1 and CDR2: MNHEY, SMNVEV (reference sequence). V lost 3 bases and J 2 bases, leaving 11 bases between the germline ends. The chain's CDR3 is CASSLGTSAYEQYF. CDR3 nucleotides: TGTGCCAGCAGTTTGGGCACTTCAGCCTACGAGCAGTACTTC.

This chain joins TRBV10-3 and TRBJ2-5; D is ambiguous. CDR3 length: 13 residues. Germline assignment: CDR1 ENHRY and CDR2 SYGVKD. V lost 3 bases and J 2 bases, leaving 7 bases between the germline ends. CDR3 nucleotide sequence: TGTGCCATCAGTGACCGGGTTCAAGAGACCCAGTACTTC. This translates into CAISDRVQETQYF.

CDR3 sequence (DNA): TGTGCCAGCTCACCTCCTTATTACAATGAGCAGTTCTTC. Translating it yields CASSPPYYNEQFF. This chain connects TRBV18 to TRBJ2-1; D gene unclear. V was cut by 3 bases and J by 4 bases, with 7 bases left in between. The CDR3 extends over 13 amino acids. Germline V CDR1 and CDR2: KGHSH, LQKENI. The full variable domain, with the rest looked up from reference TRBV18 and TRBJ2-1, is NAGVMQNPRHLVRRRGQEARLRCSPMKGHSHVYWYRQLPEEGLKFMVYLQKENIIDESGMPKERFSAEFPKEGPSILRIQQVVRGDSAAYFCASSPPYYNEQFFGPGTRLTVL.

This rearrangement joins TRBV5-4 to TRBJ2-3, with 10 bases lining up with TRBD2. Unmatched junction bases numbered 6, after V lost 3 bases and J lost 5 bases. The CDR3 length is 15 residues. CDR1 is SGHNT, CDR2 YYREEE, per germline (reference sequence). CDR3 in DNA: TGTGCCAGCAGCTCCCCTTTAGCGGGAGGAGATACGCAGTATTTT. It encodes CASSSPLAGGDTQYF.

The table lists this clone with a count of one. V gene TRBV9 combines with J gene TRBJ2-7; TRBD1 might be the D (6 bases). Trimming took 3 bases from V and 2 from J, leaving 9 bases between them. The V gene's germline CDR1 is SGDLS and CDR2 YYNGEE. The CDR3 is made up of 13 amino acids. The CDR3 is CASSGDNPYEQYF. The CDR3 coding sequence is TGTGCCAGCAGCGGGGACAACCCCTACGAGCAGTACTTC.

This chain joins TRBV5-8 and TRBJ2-7; D is possibly TRBD1 (6 bases). Germline assignment: CDR1 SGHTS and CDR2 YDEGEE. The germline V and J ends were trimmed by 0 bases and 2 bases, with 12 bases remaining between them. This CDR3 contains 15 residues. CDR3 region: CASSLATGITYEQYF. CDR3 nucleotides: TGTGCCAGCAGCTTGGCGACAGGAATTACCTACGAGCAGTACTTC. Filled out from reference TRBV5-8 and TRBJ2-7, the complete variable domain reads EAGVTQSPTHLIKTRGQQATLRCSPISGHTSVYWYQQALGLGLQFLLWYDEGEERNRGNFPPRFSGRQFPNYSSELNVNALELEDSALYLCASSLATGITYEQYFGPGTRLTVT.

The DNA of the CDR3 is TGTGCCAGCAGACCGACAGGGTCAGATACGCAGTATTTT. Protein product: CASRPTGSDTQYF. This rearrangement joins TRBV28 to TRBJ2-3; 7 nucleotides align to TRBD1. J lost 4 bases, V lost 6 bases, and 4 bases had no gene match. This CDR3 is built from 13 residues. Germline-derived CDR1 and CDR2 are MDHEN and SYDVKM.

The V gene is TRBV5-1, the J gene TRBJ2-1; TRBD1 matches at 9 bases. With 6 bases clipped from V and 4 bases from J, the junction kept 5 bases outside the gene matches. The V gene's germline CDR1 is SGHRS and CDR2 YFSETQ. The CDR3 contains 14 residues. CDR3 in DNA: TGCGCCAGCACCCCGGGACAGGGTTACAATGAGCAGTTCTTC. This translates into CASTPGQGYNEQFF.

This chain connects TRBV13 to TRBJ2-3; 9 bases map to TRBD2. Germline loops: CDR1 PRHDT, CDR2 FYEKMQ (reference sequence). The CDR3 consists of 17 residues. With V trimmed by 4 bases and J by 2 bases, 10 bases remained unmatched. The CDR3 DNA reads TGTGCCAGCAGCTCTCGGGGGCTAGCGGGATCCACAGATACGCAGTATTTT. As protein: CASSSRGLAGSTDTQYF.

The J gene is TRBJ1-1, the V gene TRBV19; D perhaps matches TRBD1 (6 bases). Germline CDR1 is LNHDA and CDR2 is SQIVND (reference sequence). The V end was cut by 0 bases, the J end by 6 bases, with 11 bases between. This CDR3 has 14 residues. CDR3 nucleotides: TGTGCCAGTAGTATAGATGGGGAGGGGGCTGAAGCTTTCTTT. This encodes CASSIDGEGAEAFF.

The V gene is TRBV4-3, the J gene TRBJ2-3; 7 bases fit TRBD2. Per the germline V gene, CDR1 is LGHNA and CDR2 is YSLEER. The V segment lost 0 bases and the J segment 2 bases; nucleotides outside the gene matches: 5. CDR3 length: 16 residues. The DNA of the CDR3 is TGCGCCAGCAGCCAAGACGGCGGGAGAGACACAGATACGCAGTATTTT. It specifies CASSQDGGRDTDTQYF.